This T cell receptor beta chain was observed in a study of OX40 agonist ivuxolimab in advanced cancers. Study at large: Checkpoint inhibitors had been given previously to about 38% of patients.

Whole-study findings and limits: The antigens recognized by the expanded peripheral T cells, that is their antigen specificity, were not determined. In the 0.1 to 3.0 mg/kg range, CD4+ and CD8+ blood T cells had expanded clonally by week 6.

The data were produced by immunoSEQ multiplex PCR, yet TCRdb's version contains in-frame clones alone and is incomplete. The repertoire holds around 69,000 clones, 84% seen once, with under 2% in the top ten. Blood draws occurred at baseline, cycle 4 day 1, and cycle 7 day 1. As concerns this clone: Its antigen is still unknown.

The receptor was derived from an adult with an advanced solid tumor such as melanoma, head and neck, liver or kidney cancer. Sequencing was performed on CD4+ or CD8+ T cells sorted from blood, taken in a trial of the OX40 agonist ivuxolimab.

The CDR3 nucleotides are TGCGCCAGCAGCCCCCCTTGGACAGGGTTAAGGTGGCGGGACACTGAAGCTTTCTTT. Its protein is CASSPPWTGLRWRDTEAFF. V gene TRBV5-1 combines with J gene TRBJ1-1; 8 bases match TRBD1. V shed 4 bases, J shed 3 bases, and the junction held 20 bases outside the gene matches. The germline CDR1 and CDR2 sequences are SGHRS and YFSETQ. There are 19 residues in the CDR3.